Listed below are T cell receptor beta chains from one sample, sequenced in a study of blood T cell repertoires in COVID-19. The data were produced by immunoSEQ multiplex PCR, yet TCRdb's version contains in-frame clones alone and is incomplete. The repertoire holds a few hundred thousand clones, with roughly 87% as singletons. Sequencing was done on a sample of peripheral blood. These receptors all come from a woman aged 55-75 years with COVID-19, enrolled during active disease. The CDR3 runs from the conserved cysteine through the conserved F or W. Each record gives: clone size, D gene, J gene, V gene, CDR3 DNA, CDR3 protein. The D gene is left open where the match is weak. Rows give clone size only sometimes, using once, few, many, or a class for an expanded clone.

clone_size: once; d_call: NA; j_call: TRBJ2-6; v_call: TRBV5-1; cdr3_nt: TGCGCCAGCAGTTCTGCTGGGGCCAACGTCCTGACTTTC; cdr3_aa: CASSSAGANVLTF
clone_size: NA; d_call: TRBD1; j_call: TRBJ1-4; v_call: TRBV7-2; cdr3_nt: TGTGCCAGCAGCTTAGAAGGGGGCGCTTGGGAAAAACTGTTTTTT; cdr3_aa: CASSLEGGAWEKLFF
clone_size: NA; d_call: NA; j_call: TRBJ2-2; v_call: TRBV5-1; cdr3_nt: TGCGCCAGCAGGGGCCTGATGAACACCGGGGAGCTGTTTTTT; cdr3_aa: CASRGLMNTGELFF
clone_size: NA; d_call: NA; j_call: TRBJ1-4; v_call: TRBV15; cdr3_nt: TGTGCCACCAGCAGAGATGGCTCAGGGAATGAAAAACTGTTTTTT; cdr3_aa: CATSRDGSGNEKLFF
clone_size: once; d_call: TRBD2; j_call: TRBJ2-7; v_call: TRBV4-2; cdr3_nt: TGTGCCAGCAGCCAGACAACTAGCGGGGGGGGTTACGAGCAGTACTTC; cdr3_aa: CASSQTTSGGGYEQYF
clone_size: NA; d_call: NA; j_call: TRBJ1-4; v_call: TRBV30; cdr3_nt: TGTGCCTGGAGTGTACCGTGGGGGGACGTTAATGAAAAACTGTTTTTT; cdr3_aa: CAWSVPWGDVNEKLFF
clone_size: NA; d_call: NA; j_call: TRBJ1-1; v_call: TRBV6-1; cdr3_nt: TGTGCCAGCAGTGAAGGAGGGAGGGAAGCTTTCTTT; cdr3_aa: CASSEGGREAFF
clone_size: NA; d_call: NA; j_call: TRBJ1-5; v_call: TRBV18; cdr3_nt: TGTGCCAGCTCACCACTAGGGGAGCCCCAGCATTTT; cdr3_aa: CASSPLGEPQHF
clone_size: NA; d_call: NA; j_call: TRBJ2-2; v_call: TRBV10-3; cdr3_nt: TGTGCCATCAGTGCCATCCTCAGGGGCTCGAACACCGGGGAGCTGTTTTTT; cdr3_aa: CAISAILRGSNTGELFF
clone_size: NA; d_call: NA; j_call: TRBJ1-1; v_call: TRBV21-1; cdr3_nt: TGTGCCAGCCCTAAAATGAGAGGCAGGGGGCGCCCGGGCACTGAAGCTTTCTTT; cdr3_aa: CASPKMRGRGRPGTEAFF